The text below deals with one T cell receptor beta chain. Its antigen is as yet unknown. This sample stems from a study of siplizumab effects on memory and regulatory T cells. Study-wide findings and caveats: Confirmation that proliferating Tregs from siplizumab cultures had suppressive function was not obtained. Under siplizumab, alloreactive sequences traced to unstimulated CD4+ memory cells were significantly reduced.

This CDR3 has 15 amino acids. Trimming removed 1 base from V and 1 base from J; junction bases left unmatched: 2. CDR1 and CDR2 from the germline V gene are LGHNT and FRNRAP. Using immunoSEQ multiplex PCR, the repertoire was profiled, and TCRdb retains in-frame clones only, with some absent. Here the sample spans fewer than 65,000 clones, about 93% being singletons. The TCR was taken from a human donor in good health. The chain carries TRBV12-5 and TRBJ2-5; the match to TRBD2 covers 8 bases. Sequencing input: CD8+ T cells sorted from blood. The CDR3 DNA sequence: TGTGCTAGTGGTTTGGGGGCGGGAGGCCAAGAGACCCAGTACTTC. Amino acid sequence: CASGLGAGGQETQYF.